The 18 T cell receptor beta chains in this list originate from one sample, sequenced in a study of cytomegalovirus exposure and HLA in healthy donors. Both 60 Vbeta primers and 13 Jbeta primers went into the PCR. Sequenced by immunoSEQ multiplex PCR; TCRdb stores in-frame clones only, minus some. In the table there are approximately 190,000 clones, around 75% of which are singletons. The material sequenced was PBMCs. The receptors derive from a woman under 40 in good health and CMV-seropositive.

This clone was counted a single time. The chain links TRBV27 to TRBJ2-7; TRBD1 aligns across 7 bases. CDR3 size: 15 residues. After removal of 7 bases from V and 0 bases from J, the junction contained 9 bases not matched to a gene. Germline assignment: CDR1 MNHEY and CDR2 SMNVEV (reference sequence). The chain's CDR3 is CASKNGQANSYEQYF. The CDR3 nucleotides read TGTGCCAGCAAGAATGGACAGGCCAACTCCTACGAGCAGTACTTC.

The J gene is TRBJ2-5, the V gene TRBV5-1, with a possible D match to TRBD1 (5 bases). The CDR3 length is 15 residues. Germline values: CDR1 SGHRS, CDR2 YFSETQ. Trimming shortened V by 4 bases and J by 5 bases, and 18 bases separated the two germline ends. DNA of the CDR3: TGCGCCAGCAGCCGTAAGCAGGGTTGGGATGAGACCCAGTACTTC. It translates to CASSRKQGWDETQYF. The full variable domain, rest sourced from reference TRBV5-1 and TRBJ2-5, is KAGVTQTPRYLIKTRGQQVTLSCSPISGHRSVSWYQQTPGQGLQFLFEYFSETQRNKGNFPGRFSGRQFSNSRSEMNVSTLELGDSALYLCASSRKQGWDETQYFGPGTRLLVL.

The chain has TRBV5-1 and TRBJ2-7; D is perhaps TRBD2 (5 bases). The germline CDR1 and CDR2 sequences are SGHRS and YFSETQ. The CDR3 extends over 16 amino acids. The ends were cut back, 0 bases at V and 3 bases at J, with 16 bases in the middle. For the CDR3, the DNA is TGCGCCAGCAGCTTGGTGTCGGGCCGGGGAATCTACGAGCAGTACTTC. Its protein product is CASSLVSGRGIYEQYF.

This chain joins TRBV2 and TRBJ1-2; 8 nucleotides match TRBD1. The CDR3 runs to 13 residues. Trimming removed 6 bases from V and 8 bases from J; junction bases left unmatched: 8. CDR1 and CDR2 from the germline V gene are SNHLY and FYNNEI. CDR3 protein: CASREDRAGGYTF. In DNA, the CDR3 is TGTGCCAGCAGAGAGGACAGGGCTGGCGGCTACACCTTC.

V is TRBV7-2 and J is TRBJ2-5, with 11 bases aligning to TRBD1. This CDR3 contains 16 residues. Germline trimming cut 6 bases from V and 1 base from J; bases unmatched to any gene: 7. Germline V gene data show CDR1 as SGHTA and CDR2 as FQGNSA. Here the CDR3 DNA reads TGTGCCAGCAGTCGACCCGGGACAGGGGGCCAAGAGACCCAGTACTTC. This codes for CASSRPGTGGQETQYF.

The CDR3 loop reads CASSVGTAQETQYF. In DNA, the CDR3 is TGTGCCAGCAGCGTAGGGACAGCCCAAGAGACCCAGTACTTC. This chain joins TRBV9 and TRBJ2-5; the D gene is possibly TRBD1 (6 bases). V gave up 0 bases and J gave up 1 base, with 7 bases separating them. Germline CDR1 SGDLS, CDR2 YYNGEE. This CDR3 spans 14 amino acids.

This clone was counted between two and nine times. The rearrangement links TRBV7-9 to TRBJ1-2; D not certain. CDR3 size: 11 residues. V lost 5 bases to trimming and J lost 4 bases, with 5 bases between them. Germline CDR1 SEHNR, CDR2 FQNEAQ (reference sequence). The CDR3 loop reads CASSAIYGYTF. The CDR3 bases are TGTGCCAGCAGCGCGATCTATGGCTACACCTTC.

CDR3 residues: CASSLKHQGTEAFF. For the CDR3, the DNA is TGTGCCAGCAGTTTAAAACATCAGGGGACTGAAGCTTTCTTT. V gene TRBV6-5 combines with J gene TRBJ1-1; TRBD1 might be the D (6 bases). Germline CDR1 reads MNHEY; CDR2 reads SVGAGI. The CDR3 has 14 amino acids. V lost 4 bases and J lost 5, with 14 bases in between.

The chain recombines TRBV7-8 with TRBJ1-1; D is unclear. Trimming cost V 5 bases and J 4 bases, with 14 bases left between them. Germline V gene sequence: CDR1 SGHVS, CDR2 FQNEAQ. CDR3 length equals 14 residues. For the CDR3, the DNA is TGTGCCAGCAGCCCCGGGGAAGTCGCCACTGAAGCTTTCTTT. Its protein product is CASSPGEVATEAFF. The variable domain in full, with the rest retrieved from reference TRBV7-8 and TRBJ1-1, is GAGVSQSPRYKVAKRGQDVALRCDPISGHVSLFWYQQALGQGPEFLTYFQNEAQLDKSGLPSDRFFAERPEGSVSTLKIQRTQQEDSAVYLCASSPGEVATEAFFGQGTRLTVV.

The chain is built from TRBV5-5 and TRBJ1-6, with D possibly TRBD1 on 5 matching bases. CDR3 size: 15 residues. With 5 bases removed from V and 7 bases from J, the gap between germline ends came to 16 bases. Germline CDR1 and CDR2: SGHKS and YYEKEE (reference sequence). The CDR3 loop reads CASRRPVQGNSPLHF. The CDR3 nucleotides read TGTGCCAGCAGACGCCCGGTCCAGGGAAATTCACCCCTCCACTTT.

This clone was detected once. This rearrangement joins TRBV7-2 to TRBJ1-1, with a weak D call TRBD1 (5 bases). Trimming pared 2 bases from V and 1 base from J, leaving 5 bases between. Germline lookup yields CDR1 SGHTA and CDR2 FQGNSA. The CDR3 covers 13 residues. The CDR3 coding sequence is TGTGCCAGCAGCTTAAGGGGGAACACTGAAGCTTTCTTT. Its translation: CASSLRGNTEAFF. The variable domain in full, with the rest retrieved from reference TRBV7-2 and TRBJ1-1, is GAGVSQSPSNKVTEKGKDVELRCDPISGHTALYWYRQSLGQGLEFLIYFQGNSAPDKSGLPSDRFSAERTGGSVSTLTIQRTQQEDSAVYLCASSLRGNTEAFFGQGTRLTVV.

The J gene is TRBJ2-1, the V gene TRBV7-6, with 11 nucleotides matching TRBD2. The V gene end was trimmed by 4 bases and the J gene end by 5 bases; junction bases not matched to a gene: 7. The CDR3 loop spans 16 amino acids. Germline assignment: CDR1 SGHVS and CDR2 FNYEAQ. CDR3 residues: CASSSSPGLADNEQFF. The DNA of the CDR3 is TGTGCCAGCAGCTCGTCACCGGGACTAGCGGACAATGAGCAGTTCTTC.

The genes are TRBV9 and TRBJ2-4; D might be TRBD1 (5 bases). The V gene lost 3 bases and the J gene lost 1 base, with 11 bases spanning the gap. The CDR3 is 15 residues long. Germline CDR1 SGDLS, CDR2 YYNGEE. Here the CDR3 DNA reads TGTGCCAGCAGCGCCAGGGCAGGGGCCAAAAACATTCAGTACTTC. Protein product: CASSARAGAKNIQYF.

This clone has more than one count but fewer than ten. The CDR3, as DNA: TGCAGCGTTGCTGGGCAGGGGGGAACGCAGTATTTT. Translating gives CSVAGQGGTQYF. V and J are TRBV29-1 and TRBJ2-3; perhaps TRBD1 as D (7 bases). This CDR3 is built from 12 residues. V was cut by 4 bases and J by 9 bases, with 14 bases left in between. The V gene's germline CDR1 is SQVTM and CDR2 ANQGSEA.

This rearrangement joins TRBV6-1 to TRBJ2-7; D is ambiguous. Trimming took off 7 bases at V and 6 bases at J, with 10 bases between the two ends. The CDR3 extends over 11 amino acids. From germline, CDR1 is MNHNS and CDR2 SASEGT. The CDR3 here is CASTAKTEQYF. CDR3 in DNA: TGTGCCAGCACAGCGAAAACCGAGCAGTACTTC.

The CDR3 protein is CASSMTRSGTYEQYF. DNA for the CDR3: TGCGCCAGCAGCATGACTAGGAGTGGTACCTACGAGCAGTACTTC. The rearrangement uses TRBV4-1 and TRBJ2-7; a weak D match, TRBD2 (6 bases). The germline V gene has CDR1 MGHRA and CDR2 YSYEKL. V lost 5 bases, J lost 2 bases, and 16 bases lay in between. The CDR3 has 15 residues.

The chain is built from TRBV30 and TRBJ1-1; tentatively, D is TRBD1 (5 bases). V lost 4 bases to trimming and J lost 7 bases, with 34 bases between them. CDR3 size: 19 residues. Germline-derived CDR1 and CDR2 are GTSNPN and SVGIG (reference sequence). Here the CDR3 reads CAWTILPTSQGVGIREAFF. The CDR3 nucleotides read TGTGCCTGGACCATTTTACCGACCTCTCAAGGGGTTGGCATACGTGAAGCTTTCTTT.

The chain links TRBV9 to TRBJ1-3; no reliable D call. V was trimmed by 0 bases and J by 9 bases, leaving 13 bases between them. This CDR3 is 14 amino acids long. Germline V gene data show CDR1 as SGDLS and CDR2 as YYNGEE. The CDR3 nucleotides are TGTGCCAGCAGCGTAGGAGGAACGGGTAGCACCATATATTTT. It encodes CASSVGGTGSTIYF.